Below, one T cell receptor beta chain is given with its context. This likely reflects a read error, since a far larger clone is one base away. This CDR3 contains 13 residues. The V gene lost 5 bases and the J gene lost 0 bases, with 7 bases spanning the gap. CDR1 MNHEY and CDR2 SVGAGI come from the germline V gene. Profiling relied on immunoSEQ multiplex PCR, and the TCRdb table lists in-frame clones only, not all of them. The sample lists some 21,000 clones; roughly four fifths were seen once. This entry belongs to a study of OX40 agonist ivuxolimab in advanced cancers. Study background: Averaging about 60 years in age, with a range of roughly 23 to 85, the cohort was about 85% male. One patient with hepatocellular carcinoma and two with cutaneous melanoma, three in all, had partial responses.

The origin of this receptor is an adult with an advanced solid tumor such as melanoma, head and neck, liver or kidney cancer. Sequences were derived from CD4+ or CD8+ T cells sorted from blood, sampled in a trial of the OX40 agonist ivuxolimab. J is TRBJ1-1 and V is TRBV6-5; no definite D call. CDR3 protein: CASSVTVNTEAFF. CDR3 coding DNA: TGTGCCAGCAGTGTTACGGTGAACACTGAAGCTTTCTTT.